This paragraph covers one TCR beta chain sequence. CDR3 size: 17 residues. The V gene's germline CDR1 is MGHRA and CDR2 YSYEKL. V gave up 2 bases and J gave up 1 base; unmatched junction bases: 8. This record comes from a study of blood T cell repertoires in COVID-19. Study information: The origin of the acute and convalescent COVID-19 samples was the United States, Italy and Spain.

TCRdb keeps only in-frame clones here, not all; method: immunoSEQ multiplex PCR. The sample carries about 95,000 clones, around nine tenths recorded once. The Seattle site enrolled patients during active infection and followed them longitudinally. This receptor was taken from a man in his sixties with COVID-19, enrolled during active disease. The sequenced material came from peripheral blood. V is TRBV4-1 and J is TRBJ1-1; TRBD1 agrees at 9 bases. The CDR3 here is CASSQPIGDRANTEAFF. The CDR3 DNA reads TGCGCCAGCAGCCAACCCATAGGGGACAGGGCGAACACTGAAGCTTTCTTT.